These 22 T cell receptor beta chains originate from one sample sequenced in a study of blood T cell repertoires in COVID-19. Using immunoSEQ multiplex PCR, the repertoire was profiled, and TCRdb retains in-frame clones only, with some absent. The sample has tens of thousands of clones, roughly 87% seen once. The sequencing input was peripheral blood. These receptors were obtained from a woman aged 45-65 years with acute or convalescent COVID-19.

The chain couples TRBV5-6 to TRBJ2-7, with D unresolved. The CDR3 is 12 amino acids. Germline values: CDR1 SGHDT, CDR2 YYEEEE. V dropped 4 bases and J dropped 7 bases, with 12 bases sitting between them. CDR3 residues: CASSIATSEQYF. The CDR3 DNA is TGTGCCAGCAGCATAGCAACGAGTGAGCAGTACTTC.

The chain links TRBV7-9 to TRBJ1-3; no clear D gene. The germline V gene encodes CDR1 SEHNR and CDR2 FQNEAQ (reference sequence). The CDR3 is 14 amino acids. Between the trimmed V and J ends, which lost 6 bases and 4 bases, there was a span of 13 bases. The CDR3 nucleotides read TGTGCCAGCAGGCCCGAGCGGGTGGGAAACACCATATATTTT. It encodes CASRPERVGNTIYF.

The J gene is TRBJ1-5, the V gene TRBV6-5; TRBD1 matches 7 bases. Germline CDR1 reads MNHEY; CDR2 reads SVGAGI. The CDR3 totals 15 residues. V lost 6 bases to trimming and J lost 10 bases; unmatched junction nucleotides: 15. The CDR3 is CASRESVRGRRPQHF. The CDR3 DNA reads TGTGCCAGCAGAGAGAGCGTCAGGGGGAGGAGACCCCAGCATTTT.

This sequence joins TRBV7-8 and TRBJ1-4; 10 positions agree with TRBD1. Per the germline V gene, CDR1 is SGHVS and CDR2 is FQNEAQ. V was clipped by 5 bases and J by 6 bases; unmatched bases: 9. The CDR3 covers 16 residues. CDR3 loop: CASSLIPGTGDEKLFF. The CDR3 DNA reads as TGTGCCAGCAGCCTGATACCCGGGACAGGGGATGAAAAACTGTTTTTT.

This chain joins TRBV7-9 and TRBJ2-7; 8 bases are a match to TRBD1. The CDR3 has 14 residues. The germline CDR1 and CDR2 sequences are SEHNR and FQNEAQ (reference sequence). V was pared by 6 bases and J by 6 bases, with 10 bases of the junction left unmatched. CDR3 protein: CASSRTGSVGEQYF. Written as DNA, the CDR3 is TGTGCCAGCAGTCGGACAGGGAGTGTTGGCGAGCAGTACTTC.

The V call is TRBV7-6, the J call TRBJ2-7, with 8 nucleotides matching TRBD2. The V gene end was trimmed by 1 base and the J gene end by 1 base; junction bases not matched to a gene: 0. CDR1 and CDR2 from the germline V gene are SGHVS and FNYEAQ. This CDR3 contains 14 residues. The CDR3: CASSLGGRSYEQYF. As DNA, the CDR3 is TGTGCCAGCAGCTTAGGCGGGAGGTCCTACGAGCAGTACTTC.

The chain recombines TRBV19 with TRBJ1-1; D possibly corresponds to TRBD1 (6 bases). V lost 5 bases and J 5 bases, leaving 12 bases between the germline ends. Germline assignment: CDR1 LNHDA and CDR2 SQIVND (reference sequence). This CDR3 contains 13 residues. The CDR3 region has the DNA TGTGCCAGTAGTGGGGGCGAGACGACTGAAGCTTTCTTT. Its protein product is CASSGGETTEAFF. The full variable domain, with the rest looked up from reference TRBV19 and TRBJ1-1, is DGGITQSPKYLFRKEGQNVTLSCEQNLNHDAMYWYRQDPGQGLRLIYYSQIVNDFQKGDIAEGYSVSREKKESFPLTVTSAQKNPTAFYLCASSGGETTEAFFGQGTRLTVV.

This chain connects TRBV30 to TRBJ1-2; a possible D gene is TRBD1 (6 bases). Germline V gene sequence: CDR1 GTSNPN, CDR2 SVGIG (reference sequence). With 8 bases removed from V and 3 bases from J, the gap between germline ends came to 28 bases. This CDR3 is built from 17 residues. DNA of the CDR3: TGTGCCACCTATACCGGTGGCTTGTACAGGGAAGACTATGGCTACACCTTC. This encodes CATYTGGLYREDYGYTF.

The chain combines TRBV27 with TRBJ1-6; D call uncertain. This CDR3 has 12 residues. V was shortened by 3 bases and J by 11 bases, with 8 bases between the two germline ends. Germline values: CDR1 MNHEY, CDR2 SMNVEV (reference sequence). CDR3 coding DNA: TGTGCCAGCAGTTTCCCGAGGGCACCCCTCCACTTT. Encoded protein: CASSFPRAPLHF.

The chain combines TRBV19 with TRBJ2-7, with TRBD1 matching 9 bases. Looked up from germline, CDR1 is LNHDA and CDR2 is SQIVND (reference sequence). There are 14 residues in the CDR3. The V and J ends lost 5 bases and 5 bases, in that order; junction bases with no gene match: 7. The CDR3 DNA reads TGTGCCAGTAGTTTCGGACAGGGGTTCAACGAGCAGTACTTC. Amino acid sequence: CASSFGQGFNEQYF.

The chain uses TRBV5-1 and TRBJ2-5, with 9 bases fitting TRBD1. The V gene's germline CDR1 is SGHRS and CDR2 YFSETQ. The CDR3 length is 15 residues. V was clipped by 4 bases and J by 5 bases; unmatched bases: 9. The CDR3 loop reads CASSKTGTGFETQYF. The CDR3 DNA is TGCGCCAGCAGCAAAACCGGGACAGGGTTCGAGACCCAGTACTTC.

This clone has only a few counts. V and J are TRBV9 and TRBJ1-6, with D maybe TRBD1 (6 bases). This CDR3 has 15 residues. Trimming cost V 4 bases and J 6 bases, with 14 bases left between them. The germline CDR1 and CDR2 sequences are SGDLS and YYNGEE. Here the CDR3 reads CASSPLTGSNSPLHF. The DNA for the CDR3 is TGTGCCAGCAGCCCCTTGACAGGAAGTAATTCACCCCTCCACTTT.

The chain combines TRBV4-1 with TRBJ2-5, with D maybe TRBD1 (5 bases). The CDR3 consists of 16 residues. V was trimmed by 4 bases and J by 5 bases, leaving 20 bases between them. Germline values: CDR1 MGHRA, CDR2 YSYEKL. The CDR3 loop reads CASSPSPGFVEETQYF. CDR3 sequence (DNA): TGCGCCAGCAGCCCCTCGCCAGGGTTCGTCGAGGAGACCCAGTACTTC.

This chain uses TRBV5-1 with TRBJ1-4, with D uncertain. The CDR3 sequence is 14 residues long. Between the trimmed V and J ends, which lost 4 bases and 0 bases, there was a span of 7 bases. Germline V gene lookup returns CDR1 SGHRS and CDR2 YFSETQ. CDR3 residues: CASSDTSTNEKLFF. CDR3 sequence (DNA): TGCGCCAGCAGCGACACCTCAACTAATGAAAAACTGTTTTTT.

The DNA of the CDR3 is TGTGCCAGCAGTACGGGGGGACTCGGGGCCAAAAACATTCAGTACTTC. Translation: CASSTGGLGAKNIQYF. The chain employs TRBV6-2 or TRBV6-3 and TRBJ2-4, with 7 bases aligning to TRBD2. CDR3 size: 16 residues. V lost 5 bases and J lost 1; bases outside the gene matches: 8. Germline-derived CDR1 and CDR2 are MNHEY and SVGEGT.

In this sample, this clone turned up once. The chain carries TRBV27 and TRBJ1-1; weak D call: TRBD1 (6 bases). CDR3 length: 13 residues. Germline CDR1 reads MNHEY; CDR2 reads SMNVEV (reference sequence). Trimming took off 6 bases at V and 11 bases at J, with 19 bases between the two ends. CDR3 in DNA: TGTGCCAGCAGCCCCTCGGGGGGGCTTTTGGCTTTCTTT. Translated: CASSPSGGLLAFF.

This clone showed up just once. The V and J genes are TRBV7-9 and TRBJ2-3; unclear D gene. CDR3 length equals 18 residues. Trimming pared 4 bases from V and 4 bases from J, leaving 24 bases between. CDR1 and CDR2 (germline): SEHNR, FQNEAQ (reference sequence). CDR3 coding DNA: TGTGCCAGCAGCTCCCGCCTAGGATTAGCCAAATCGGCAGATACGCAGTATTTT. Its protein is CASSSRLGLAKSADTQYF.

This chain links TRBV3-1 (or the pseudogene TRBV3-2) with TRBJ2-5; D perhaps matches TRBD1 (6 bases). CDR3 length equals 16 residues. The V and J ends lost 1 base and 4 bases respectively, with 16 bases between them. CDR1 LGHDT and CDR2 YNNKEL come from the germline V gene (reference sequence). Here the CDR3 DNA reads TGTGCCAGCAGCCAAGGGCAGACAGGATATGTAGAGACCCAGTACTTC. Protein sequence: CASSQGQTGYVETQYF.

The chain carries TRBV5-1 and TRBJ1-1; TRBD1 might be the D (5 bases). Trimming cost V 3 bases and J 1 base, with 13 bases left between them. The CDR3 runs to 15 residues. Germline lookup yields CDR1 SGHRS and CDR2 YFSETQ. The CDR3: CASSSVGHSNTEAFF. DNA of the CDR3: TGCGCCAGCAGCTCCGTGGGGCACTCGAACACTGAAGCTTTCTTT.

The rearrangement links TRBV2 to TRBJ2-5, with 14 nucleotides matching TRBD2. This CDR3 is built from 14 residues. Trimming removed 8 bases from V and 4 bases from J; junction bases left unmatched: 3. Germline assignment: CDR1 SNHLY and CDR2 FYNNEI. The DNA of the CDR3 is TGTGCCAGCGGACTAGCGGGGGGCAGAGAGACCCAGTACTTC. Protein sequence: CASGLAGGRETQYF.

The chain combines TRBV6-2 or TRBV6-3 with TRBJ1-2, with 7 bases identical to TRBD1. With V trimmed by 2 bases and J by 7 bases, 10 bases remained unmatched. The CDR3 loop spans 15 amino acids. Looked up from germline, CDR1 is MNHEY and CDR2 is SVGEGT. The CDR3 DNA reads as TGTGCCAGCAGTTACGTTAGGGGGCGAGGTGCTGGCTACACCTTC. It encodes CASSYVRGRGAGYTF.

The J gene is TRBJ2-7, the V gene TRBV30, with unresolved D. Per germline, CDR1 GTSNPN and CDR2 SVGIG (reference sequence). V gave up 0 bases and J gave up 2 bases, with 5 bases separating them. The CDR3 is 12 amino acids. As DNA, the CDR3 is TGTGCCTGGAGTGTCTCAGCCTACGAGCAGTACTTC. Its protein product is CAWSVSAYEQYF.